This T cell receptor (beta chain) was identified during a study of PD-L1 blockade in urothelial cancer. In germline, CDR1 is SGHTA, CDR2 FQGNSA. The CDR3 totals 14 residues. J was trimmed by 5 bases and V by 4 bases; bases with no gene match: 7. Clones were sequenced by immunoSEQ multiplex PCR, and TCRdb holds only the in-frame ones, with some missing. The data contain 25,000 to 35,000 clones, roughly three quarters of them singletons. Time point specified: peripheral blood 6 weeks after treatment start. V gene TRBV7-2 combines with J gene TRBJ1-2; 7 bases agree with TRBD1. Sequencing was performed on PBMCs, taken around atezolizumab (anti-PD-L1) treatment. This TCR derives from a man in his sixties or seventies with urothelial cancer. DNA for the CDR3: TGTGCCAGCAGCTCACAGGGGAGTCGGTATGGCTACACCTTC. It specifies CASSSQGSRYGYTF.